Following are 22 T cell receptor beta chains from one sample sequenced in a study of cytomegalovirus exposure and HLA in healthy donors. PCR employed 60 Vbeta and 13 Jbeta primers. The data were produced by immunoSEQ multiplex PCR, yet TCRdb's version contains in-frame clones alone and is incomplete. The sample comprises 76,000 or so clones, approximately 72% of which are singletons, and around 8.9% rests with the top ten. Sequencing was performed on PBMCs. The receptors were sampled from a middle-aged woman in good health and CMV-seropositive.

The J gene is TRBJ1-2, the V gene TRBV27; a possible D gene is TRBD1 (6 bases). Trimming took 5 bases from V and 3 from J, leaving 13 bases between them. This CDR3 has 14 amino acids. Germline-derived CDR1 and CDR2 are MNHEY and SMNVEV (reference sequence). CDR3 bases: TGTGCCAGCAGTATGATACAGGGAGACTATGGCTACACCTTC. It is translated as CASSMIQGDYGYTF.

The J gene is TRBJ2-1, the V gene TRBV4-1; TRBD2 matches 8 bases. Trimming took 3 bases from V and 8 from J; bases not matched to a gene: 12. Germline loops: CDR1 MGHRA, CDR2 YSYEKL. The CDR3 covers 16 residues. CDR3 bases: TGCGCCAGCAGCCAGGAACGGGGGGGCGTTAGATATGAGCAGTTCTTC. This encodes CASSQERGGVRYEQFF.

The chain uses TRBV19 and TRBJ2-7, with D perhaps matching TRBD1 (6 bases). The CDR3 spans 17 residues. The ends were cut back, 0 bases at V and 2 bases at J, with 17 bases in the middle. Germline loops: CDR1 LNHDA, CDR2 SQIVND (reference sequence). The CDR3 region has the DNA TGTGCCAGTAGTATAGATTCCTTGGGGGACAATGCCTACGAGCAGTACTTC. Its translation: CASSIDSLGDNAYEQYF.

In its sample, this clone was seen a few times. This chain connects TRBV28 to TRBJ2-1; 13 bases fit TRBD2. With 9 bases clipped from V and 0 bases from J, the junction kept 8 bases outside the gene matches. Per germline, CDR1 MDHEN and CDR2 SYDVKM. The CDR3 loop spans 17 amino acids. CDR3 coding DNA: TGTGCCAGTGGACTAGCGGGGGCCCAGAGCTCCTACAATGAGCAGTTCTTC. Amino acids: CASGLAGAQSSYNEQFF.

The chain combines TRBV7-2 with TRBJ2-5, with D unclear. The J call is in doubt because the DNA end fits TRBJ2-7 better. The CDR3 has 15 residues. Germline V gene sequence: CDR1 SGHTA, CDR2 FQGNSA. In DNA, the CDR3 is TGTGCCAGCAGCTCAGACACCCTCCGAACCTACGAGCAGTACTTC. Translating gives CASSSDTLRTYEQYF.

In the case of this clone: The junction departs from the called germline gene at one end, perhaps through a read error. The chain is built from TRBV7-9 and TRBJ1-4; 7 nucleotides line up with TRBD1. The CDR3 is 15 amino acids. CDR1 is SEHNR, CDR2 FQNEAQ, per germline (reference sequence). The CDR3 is CSSSQLGGGREKLFF. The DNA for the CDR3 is TGTTCCAGCAGCCAGCTAGGAGGGGGCCGTGAAAAACTGTTTTTT.

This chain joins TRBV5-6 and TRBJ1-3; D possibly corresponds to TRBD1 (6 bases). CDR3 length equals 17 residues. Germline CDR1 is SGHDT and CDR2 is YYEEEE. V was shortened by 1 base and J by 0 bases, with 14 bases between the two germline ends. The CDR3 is CASSLFDRPSSGNTIYF. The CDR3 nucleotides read TGTGCCAGCAGCTTGTTTGACAGGCCGAGCTCTGGAAACACCATATATTTT.

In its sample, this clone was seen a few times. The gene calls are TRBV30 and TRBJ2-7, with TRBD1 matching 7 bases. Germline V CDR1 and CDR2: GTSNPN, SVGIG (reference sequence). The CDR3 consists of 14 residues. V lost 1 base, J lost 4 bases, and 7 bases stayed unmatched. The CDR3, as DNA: TGTGCCTGGAGTGCCGGGACAGCGAAGTACGAGCAGTACTTC. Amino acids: CAWSAGTAKYEQYF.

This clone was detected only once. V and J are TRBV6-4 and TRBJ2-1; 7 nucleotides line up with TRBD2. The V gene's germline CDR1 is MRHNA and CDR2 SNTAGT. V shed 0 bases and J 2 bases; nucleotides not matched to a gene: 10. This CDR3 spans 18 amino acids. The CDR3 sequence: CASSDSIGSAGTYNEQFF. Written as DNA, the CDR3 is TGTGCCAGCAGTGACTCGATAGGTTCAGCGGGGACCTACAATGAGCAGTTCTTC.

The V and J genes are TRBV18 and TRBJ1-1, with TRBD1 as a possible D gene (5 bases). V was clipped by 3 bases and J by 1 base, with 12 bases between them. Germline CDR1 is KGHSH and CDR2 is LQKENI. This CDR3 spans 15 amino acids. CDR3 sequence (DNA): TGTGCCAGCTCACCTCCGGCAGGGTGGAACACTGAAGCTTTCTTT. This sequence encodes CASSPPAGWNTEAFF.

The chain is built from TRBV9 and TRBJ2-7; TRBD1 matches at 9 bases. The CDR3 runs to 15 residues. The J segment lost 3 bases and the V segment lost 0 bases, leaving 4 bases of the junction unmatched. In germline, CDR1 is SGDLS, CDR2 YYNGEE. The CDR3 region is CASSVGTGVNYEQYF. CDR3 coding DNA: TGTGCCAGCAGCGTAGGGACAGGGGTAAACTACGAGCAGTACTTC.

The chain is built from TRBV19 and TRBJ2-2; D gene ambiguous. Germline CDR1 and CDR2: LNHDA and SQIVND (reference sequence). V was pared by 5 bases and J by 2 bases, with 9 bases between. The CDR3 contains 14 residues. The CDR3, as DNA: TGTGCCAGTAGTGAACAGACAAACACCGGGGAGCTGTTTTTT. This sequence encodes CASSEQTNTGELFF.

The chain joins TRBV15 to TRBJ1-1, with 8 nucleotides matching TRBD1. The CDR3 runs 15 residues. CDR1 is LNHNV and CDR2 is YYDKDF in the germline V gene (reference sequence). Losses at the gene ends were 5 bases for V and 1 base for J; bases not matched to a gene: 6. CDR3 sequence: CATSVKQGGNTEAFF. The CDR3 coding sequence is TGTGCCACCAGCGTAAAACAGGGGGGGAACACTGAAGCTTTCTTT.

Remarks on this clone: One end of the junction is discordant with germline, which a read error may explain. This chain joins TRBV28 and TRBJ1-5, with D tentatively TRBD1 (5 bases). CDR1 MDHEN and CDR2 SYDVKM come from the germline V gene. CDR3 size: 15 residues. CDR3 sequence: CASNLQERSNQPQHF. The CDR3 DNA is TGTGCCAGCAATTTACAGGAAAGGAGCAATCAGCCCCAGCATTTT.

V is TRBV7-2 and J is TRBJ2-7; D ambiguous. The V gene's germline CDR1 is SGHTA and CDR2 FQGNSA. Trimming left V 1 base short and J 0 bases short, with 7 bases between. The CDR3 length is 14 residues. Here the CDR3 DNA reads TGTGCCAGCAGCTTAGAACAGAACTCCTACGAGCAGTACTTC. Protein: CASSLEQNSYEQYF.

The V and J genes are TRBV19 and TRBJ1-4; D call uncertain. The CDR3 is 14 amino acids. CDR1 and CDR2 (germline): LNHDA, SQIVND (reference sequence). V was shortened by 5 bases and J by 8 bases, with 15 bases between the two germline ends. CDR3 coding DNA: TGTGCCAGTAGTCCCCATATGGTGAGGGAAAAACTGTTTTTT. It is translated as CASSPHMVREKLFF.

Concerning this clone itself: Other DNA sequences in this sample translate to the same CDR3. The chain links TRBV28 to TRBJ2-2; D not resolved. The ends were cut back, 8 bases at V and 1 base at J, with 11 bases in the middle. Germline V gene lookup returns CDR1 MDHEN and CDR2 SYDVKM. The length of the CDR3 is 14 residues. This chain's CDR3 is CASYDWWNTGELFF. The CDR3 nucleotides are TGTGCCAGCTACGACTGGTGGAACACCGGGGAGCTGTTTTTT.

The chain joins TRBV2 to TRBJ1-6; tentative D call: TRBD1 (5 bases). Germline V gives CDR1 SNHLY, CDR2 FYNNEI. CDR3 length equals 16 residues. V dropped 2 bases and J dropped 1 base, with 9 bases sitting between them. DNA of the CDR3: TGTGCCAGCAGTGAAAGGGACTCATCCTATAATTCACCCCTCCACTTT. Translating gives CASSERDSSYNSPLHF.

CDR3 residues: CASSLTRDRGQHEQYF. DNA for the CDR3: TGTGCCAGCAGCCTCACCCGGGACAGGGGGCAGCACGAGCAGTACTTC. The chain joins TRBV7-2 to TRBJ2-7, with TRBD1 identical over 12 bases. Looked up from germline, CDR1 is SGHTA and CDR2 is FQGNSA. The CDR3 is 16 residues long. With 5 bases clipped from V and 5 bases from J, the junction kept 10 bases outside the gene matches.

The CDR3 nucleotides read TGCGCCAGCAGAGACTCGGGGGGCTTTTTCTATGGCTACACCTTC. Translated, it gives CASRDSGGFFYGYTF. This sequence joins TRBV5-1 and TRBJ1-2; D might be TRBD1 (6 bases). Germline V CDR1 and CDR2: SGHRS, YFSETQ. The V and J ends lost 5 bases and 4 bases respectively, with 18 bases between them. CDR3 size: 15 residues.

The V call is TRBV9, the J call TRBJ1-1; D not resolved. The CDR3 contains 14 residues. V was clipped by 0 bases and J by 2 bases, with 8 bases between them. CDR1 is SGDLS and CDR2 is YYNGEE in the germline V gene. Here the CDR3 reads CASSVVGGNTEAFF. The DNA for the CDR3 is TGTGCCAGCAGCGTAGTGGGAGGAAACACTGAAGCTTTCTTT. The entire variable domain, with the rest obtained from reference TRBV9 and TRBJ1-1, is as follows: DSGVTQTPKHLITATGQRVTLRCSPRSGDLSVYWYQQSLDQGLQFLIQYYNGEERAKGNILERFSAQQFPDLHSELNLSSLELGDSALYFCASSVVGGNTEAFFGQGTRLTVV.

The DNA of the CDR3 is TGCGCCAGCGGTGGGACTAGCGGGGGACTCTACAATGAGCAGTTCTTC. Protein sequence: CASGGTSGGLYNEQFF. V and J are TRBV4-3 and TRBJ2-1; 14 bases are a match to TRBD2. The CDR3 runs to 16 residues. With V trimmed by 8 bases and J by 3 bases, 6 bases remained unmatched. Germline CDR1 LGHNA, CDR2 YSLEER.